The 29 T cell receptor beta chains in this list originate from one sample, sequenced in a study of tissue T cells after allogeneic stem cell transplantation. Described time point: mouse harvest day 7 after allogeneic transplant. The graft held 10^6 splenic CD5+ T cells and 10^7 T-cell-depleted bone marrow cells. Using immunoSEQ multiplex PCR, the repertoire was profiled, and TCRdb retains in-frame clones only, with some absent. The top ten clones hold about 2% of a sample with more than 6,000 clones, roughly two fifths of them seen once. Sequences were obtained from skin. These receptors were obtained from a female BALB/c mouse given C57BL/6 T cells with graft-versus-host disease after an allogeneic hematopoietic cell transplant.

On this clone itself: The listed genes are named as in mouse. CDR3 loop: CTCSADHGDRARKAPLF. The CDR3 bases that were read are TGCACCTGCAGTGCAGATCATGGGGACAGGGCGAGGAAGGCTCCGCTT. This chain links TRBV1 with TRBJ1-5; 9 bases fit TRBD1. Read sequence stops 1 residue before the CDR3 end, and the germline J gene provides the missing end. Germline trimming cut 0 bases from V and 8 bases from J; bases unmatched to any gene: 11. The germline V gene has CDR1 NSQYPW and CDR2 LRSPGD (reference sequence). The CDR3 totals 17 residues.

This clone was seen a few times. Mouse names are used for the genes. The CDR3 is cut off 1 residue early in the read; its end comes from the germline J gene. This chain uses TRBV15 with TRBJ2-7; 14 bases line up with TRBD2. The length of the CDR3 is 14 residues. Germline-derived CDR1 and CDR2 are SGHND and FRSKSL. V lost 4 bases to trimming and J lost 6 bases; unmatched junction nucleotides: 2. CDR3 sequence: CASSSGLGGLEQYF. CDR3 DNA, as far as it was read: TGTGCCAGCAGTTCGGGACTGGGGGGGCTTGAACAGTAC.

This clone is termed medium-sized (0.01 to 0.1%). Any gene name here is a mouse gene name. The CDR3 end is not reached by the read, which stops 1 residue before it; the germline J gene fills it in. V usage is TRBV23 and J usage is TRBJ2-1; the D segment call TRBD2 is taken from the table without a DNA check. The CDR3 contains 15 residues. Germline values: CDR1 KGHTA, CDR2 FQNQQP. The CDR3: CSSSQGTVNYAEQFF. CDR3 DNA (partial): TGCTCCAGCAGTCAAGGGACTGTTAACTATGCTGAGCAGTTC.

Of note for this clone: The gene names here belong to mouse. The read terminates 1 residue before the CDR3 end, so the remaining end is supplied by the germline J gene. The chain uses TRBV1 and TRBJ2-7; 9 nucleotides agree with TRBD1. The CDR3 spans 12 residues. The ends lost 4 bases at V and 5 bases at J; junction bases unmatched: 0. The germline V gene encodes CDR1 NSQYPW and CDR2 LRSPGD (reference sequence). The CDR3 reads CTCSGTGDEQYF. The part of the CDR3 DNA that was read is TGCACCTGCAGTGGGACAGGGGATGAACAGTAC.

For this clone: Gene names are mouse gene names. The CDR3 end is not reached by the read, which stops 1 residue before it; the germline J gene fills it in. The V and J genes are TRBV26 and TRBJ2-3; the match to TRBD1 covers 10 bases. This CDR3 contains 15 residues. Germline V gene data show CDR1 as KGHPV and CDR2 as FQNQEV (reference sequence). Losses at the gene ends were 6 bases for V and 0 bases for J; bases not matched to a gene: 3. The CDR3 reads CASRRQGASAETLYF. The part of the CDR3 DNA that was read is TGTGCCAGCAGACGACAGGGGGCTAGTGCAGAAACGCTGTAT. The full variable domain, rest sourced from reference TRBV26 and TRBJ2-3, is NSKVIQTPRYLVKGQGQKAKMRCIPEKGHPVVFWYQQNKNNEFKFLINFQNQEVLQQIDMTEKRFSAECPSNSPCSLEIQSSEAGDSALYLCASRRQGASAETLYFGSGTRLTVL.

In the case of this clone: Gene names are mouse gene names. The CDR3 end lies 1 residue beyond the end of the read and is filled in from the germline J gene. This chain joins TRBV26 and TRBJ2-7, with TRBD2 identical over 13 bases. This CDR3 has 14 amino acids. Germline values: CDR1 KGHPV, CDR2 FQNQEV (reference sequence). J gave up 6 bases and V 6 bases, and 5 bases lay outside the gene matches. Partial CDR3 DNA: TGTGCCAGCAGACCCGGGACTGGGGGGGTTGAACAGTAC. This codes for CASRPGTGGVEQY. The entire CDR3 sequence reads CASRPGTGGVEQYF.

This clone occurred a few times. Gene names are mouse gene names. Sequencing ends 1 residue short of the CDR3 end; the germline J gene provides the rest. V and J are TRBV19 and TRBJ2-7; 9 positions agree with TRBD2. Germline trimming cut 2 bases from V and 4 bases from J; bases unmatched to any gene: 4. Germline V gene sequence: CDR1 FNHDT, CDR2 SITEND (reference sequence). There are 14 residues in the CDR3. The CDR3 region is CASSIRTGVYEQYF. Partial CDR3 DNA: TGTGCCAGCAGTATCCGGACTGGGGTATATGAACAGTAC. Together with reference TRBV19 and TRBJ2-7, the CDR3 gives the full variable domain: GGIITQTPKFLIGQEGQKLTLKCQQNFNHDTMYWYRQDSGKGLRLIYYSITENDLQKGDLSEGYDASREKKSSFSLTVTSAQKNEMAVFLCASSIRTGVYEQYFGPGTRLTVL.

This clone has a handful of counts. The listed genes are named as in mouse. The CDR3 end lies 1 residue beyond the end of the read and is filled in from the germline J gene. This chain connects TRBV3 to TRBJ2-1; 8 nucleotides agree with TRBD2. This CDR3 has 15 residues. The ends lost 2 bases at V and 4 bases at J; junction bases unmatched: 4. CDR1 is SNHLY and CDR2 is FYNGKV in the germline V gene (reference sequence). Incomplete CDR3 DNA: TGTGCCAGCAGCTTATTCCTGGGGGGTTATGCTGAGCAGTTC. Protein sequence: CASSLFLGGYAEQF. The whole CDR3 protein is CASSLFLGGYAEQFF.

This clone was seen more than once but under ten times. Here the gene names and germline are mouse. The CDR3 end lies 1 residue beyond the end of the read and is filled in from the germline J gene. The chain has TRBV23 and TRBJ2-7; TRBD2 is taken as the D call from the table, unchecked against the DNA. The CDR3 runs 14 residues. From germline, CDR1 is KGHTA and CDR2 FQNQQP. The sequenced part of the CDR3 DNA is TGCTCCAGCAGTCAATTGGGGGGGGGTTATGAACAGTAC. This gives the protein CSSSQLGGGYEQY. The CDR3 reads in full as CSSSQLGGGYEQYF.

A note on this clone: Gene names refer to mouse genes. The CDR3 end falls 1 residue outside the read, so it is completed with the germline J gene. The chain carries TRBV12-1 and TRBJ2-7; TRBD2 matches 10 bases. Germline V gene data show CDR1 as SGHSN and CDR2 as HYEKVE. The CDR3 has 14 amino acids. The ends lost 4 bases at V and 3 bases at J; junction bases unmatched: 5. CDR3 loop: CASSSDWGLYEQYF. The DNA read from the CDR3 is TGTGCCAGCTCCTCGGACTGGGGGCTCTATGAACAGTAC. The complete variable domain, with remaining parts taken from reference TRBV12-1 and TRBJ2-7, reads DSGVVQSPRHIIKEKGGRSVLTCIPISGHSNVVWYQQTLGKELKFLIQHYEKVERDKGFLPSRFSVQQFDDYHSEMNMSALELEDSAMYFCASSSDWGLYEQYFGPGTRLTVL.

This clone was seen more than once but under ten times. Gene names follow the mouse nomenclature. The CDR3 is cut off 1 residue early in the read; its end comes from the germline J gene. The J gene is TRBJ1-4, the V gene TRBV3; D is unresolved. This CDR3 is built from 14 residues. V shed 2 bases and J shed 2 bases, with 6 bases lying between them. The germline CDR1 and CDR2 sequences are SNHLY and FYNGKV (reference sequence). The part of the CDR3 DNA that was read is TGTGCCAGCAGCTTATCACAATCCAACGAAAGATTATTT. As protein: CASSLSQSNERLF. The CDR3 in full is CASSLSQSNERLFF.

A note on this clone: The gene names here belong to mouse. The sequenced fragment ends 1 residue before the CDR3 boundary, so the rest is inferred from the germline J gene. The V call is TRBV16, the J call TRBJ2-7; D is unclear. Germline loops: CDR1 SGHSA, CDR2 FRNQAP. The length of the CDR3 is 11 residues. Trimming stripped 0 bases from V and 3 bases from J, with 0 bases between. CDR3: CASSLDYEQYF. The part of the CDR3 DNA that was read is TGTGCAAGCAGCTTAGACTATGAACAGTAC. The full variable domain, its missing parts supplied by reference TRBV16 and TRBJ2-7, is NAGVIQTPRHKVTGKGQEATLWCEPISGHSAVFWYRQTIVQGLEFLTYFRNQAPIDDSGMPKERFSAQMPNQSHSTLKIQSTQPQDSAVYLCASSLDYEQYFGPGTRLTVL.

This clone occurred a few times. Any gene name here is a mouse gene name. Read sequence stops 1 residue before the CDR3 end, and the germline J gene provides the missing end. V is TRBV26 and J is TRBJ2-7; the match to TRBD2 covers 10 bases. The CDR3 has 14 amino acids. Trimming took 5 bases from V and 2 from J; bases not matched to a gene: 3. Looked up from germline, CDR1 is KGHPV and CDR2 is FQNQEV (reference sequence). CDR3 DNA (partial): TGTGCCAGCAGTTCCGGGACTGGGGCCTATGAACAGTAC. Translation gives CASSSGTGAYEQY. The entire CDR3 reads CASSSGTGAYEQYF.

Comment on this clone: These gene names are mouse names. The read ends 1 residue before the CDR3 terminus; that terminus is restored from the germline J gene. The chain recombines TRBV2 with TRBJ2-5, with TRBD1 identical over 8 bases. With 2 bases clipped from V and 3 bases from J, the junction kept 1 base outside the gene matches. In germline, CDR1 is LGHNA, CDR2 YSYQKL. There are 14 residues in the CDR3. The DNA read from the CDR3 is TGTGCCAGCAGCCAAAACAGGGGGCAAGACACCCAGTAC. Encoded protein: CASSQNRGQDTQY. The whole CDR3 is CASSQNRGQDTQYF.

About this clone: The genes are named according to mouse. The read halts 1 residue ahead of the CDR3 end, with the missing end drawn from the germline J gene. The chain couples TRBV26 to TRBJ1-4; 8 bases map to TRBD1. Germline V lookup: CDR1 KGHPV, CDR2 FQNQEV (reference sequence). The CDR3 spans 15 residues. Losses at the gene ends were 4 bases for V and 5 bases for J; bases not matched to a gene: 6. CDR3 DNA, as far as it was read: TGTGCCAGCAGTCACAGGGGGAGGGAGAACGAAAGATTATTT. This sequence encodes CASSHRGRENERLF. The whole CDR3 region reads CASSHRGRENERLFF.

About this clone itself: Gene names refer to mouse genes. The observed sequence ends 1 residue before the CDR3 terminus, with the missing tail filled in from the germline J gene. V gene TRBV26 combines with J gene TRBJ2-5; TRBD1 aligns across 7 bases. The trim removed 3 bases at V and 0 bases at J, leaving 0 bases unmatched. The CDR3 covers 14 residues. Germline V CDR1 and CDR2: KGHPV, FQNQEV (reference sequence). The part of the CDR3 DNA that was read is TGTGCCAGCAGTCTACAGGGGAACCAAGACACCCAGTAC. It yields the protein CASSLQGNQDTQY. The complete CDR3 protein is CASSLQGNQDTQYF.

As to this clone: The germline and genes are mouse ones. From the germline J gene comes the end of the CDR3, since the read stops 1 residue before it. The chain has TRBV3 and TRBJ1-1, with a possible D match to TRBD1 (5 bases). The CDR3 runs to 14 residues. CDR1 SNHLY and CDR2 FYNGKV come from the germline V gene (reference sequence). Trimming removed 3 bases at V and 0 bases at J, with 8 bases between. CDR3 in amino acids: CASSFRVANTEVFF. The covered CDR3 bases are TGTGCCAGCAGCTTCAGGGTTGCAAACACAGAAGTCTTC.

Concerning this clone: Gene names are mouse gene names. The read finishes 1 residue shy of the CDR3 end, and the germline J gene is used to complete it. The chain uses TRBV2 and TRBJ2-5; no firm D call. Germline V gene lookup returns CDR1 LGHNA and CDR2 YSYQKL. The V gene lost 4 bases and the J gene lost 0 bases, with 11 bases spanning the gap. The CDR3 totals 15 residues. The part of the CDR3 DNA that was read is TGTGCCAGCAGCCCCTGGCGGGGTAACCAAGACACCCAGTAC. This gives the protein CASSPWRGNQDTQY. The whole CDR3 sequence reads CASSPWRGNQDTQYF.

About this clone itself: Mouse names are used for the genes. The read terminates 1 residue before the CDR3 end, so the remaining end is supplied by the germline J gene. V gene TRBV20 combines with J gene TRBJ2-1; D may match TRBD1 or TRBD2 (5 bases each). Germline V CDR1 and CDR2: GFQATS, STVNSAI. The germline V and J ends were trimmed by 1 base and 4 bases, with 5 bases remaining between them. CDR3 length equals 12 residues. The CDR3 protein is CGARGGYAEQFF. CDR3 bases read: TGTGGTGCTAGGGGGGGGTATGCTGAGCAGTTC.

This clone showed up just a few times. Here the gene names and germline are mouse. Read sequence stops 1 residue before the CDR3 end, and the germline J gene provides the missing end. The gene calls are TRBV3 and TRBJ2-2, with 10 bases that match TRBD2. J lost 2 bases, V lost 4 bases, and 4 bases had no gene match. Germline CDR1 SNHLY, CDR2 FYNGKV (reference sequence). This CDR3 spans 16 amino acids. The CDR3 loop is CASSSWGGANTGQLYF. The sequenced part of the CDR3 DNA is TGTGCCAGCAGCTCCTGGGGGGGCGCGAACACCGGGCAGCTCTAC.

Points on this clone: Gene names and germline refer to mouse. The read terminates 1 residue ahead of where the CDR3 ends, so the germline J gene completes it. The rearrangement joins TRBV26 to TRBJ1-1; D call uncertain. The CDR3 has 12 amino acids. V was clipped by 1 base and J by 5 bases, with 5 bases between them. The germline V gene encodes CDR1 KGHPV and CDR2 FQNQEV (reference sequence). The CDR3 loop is CASSLYQTEVFF. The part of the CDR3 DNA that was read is TGTGCCAGCAGTCTGTACCAGACAGAAGTCTTC. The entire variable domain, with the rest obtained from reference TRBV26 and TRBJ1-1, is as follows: NSKVIQTPRYLVKGQGQKAKMRCIPEKGHPVVFWYQQNKNNEFKFLINFQNQEVLQQIDMTEKRFSAECPSNSPCSLEIQSSEAGDSALYLCASSLYQTEVFFGKGTRLTVV.

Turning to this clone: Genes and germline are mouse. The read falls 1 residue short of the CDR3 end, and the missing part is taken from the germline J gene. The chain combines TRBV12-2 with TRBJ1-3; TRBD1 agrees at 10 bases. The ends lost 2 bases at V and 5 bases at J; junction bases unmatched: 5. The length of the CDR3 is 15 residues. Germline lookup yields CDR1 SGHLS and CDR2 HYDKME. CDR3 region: CASSPGTGERNTLYF. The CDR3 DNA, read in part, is TGTGCCAGCTCTCCCGGGACAGGGGAACGAAATACGCTCTAT. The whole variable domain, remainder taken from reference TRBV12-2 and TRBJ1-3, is NSGVVQSPRYIIKGKGERSILKCIPISGHLSVAWYQQTQGQELKFFIQHYDKMERDKGNLPSRFSVQQFDDYHSEMNMSALELEDSAVYFCASSPGTGERNTLYFGEGSRLIVV.

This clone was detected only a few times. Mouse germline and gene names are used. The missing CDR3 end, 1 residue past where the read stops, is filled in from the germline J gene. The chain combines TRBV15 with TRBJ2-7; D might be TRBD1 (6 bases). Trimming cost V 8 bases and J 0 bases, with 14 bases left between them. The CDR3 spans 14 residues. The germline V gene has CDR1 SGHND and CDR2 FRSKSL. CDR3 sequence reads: CASGRGTISYEQYF. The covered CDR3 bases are TGTGCCAGCGGAAGGGGGACAATCTCCTATGAACAGTAC.

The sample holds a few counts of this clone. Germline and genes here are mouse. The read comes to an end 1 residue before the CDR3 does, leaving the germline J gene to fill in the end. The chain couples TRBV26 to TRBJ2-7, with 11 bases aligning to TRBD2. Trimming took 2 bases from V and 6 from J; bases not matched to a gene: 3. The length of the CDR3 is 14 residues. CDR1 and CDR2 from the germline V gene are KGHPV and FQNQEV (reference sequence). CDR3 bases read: TGTGCCAGCAGTCTGACTGGGGGGGCGATTGAACAGTAC. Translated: CASSLTGGAIEQY. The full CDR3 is CASSLTGGAIEQYF.

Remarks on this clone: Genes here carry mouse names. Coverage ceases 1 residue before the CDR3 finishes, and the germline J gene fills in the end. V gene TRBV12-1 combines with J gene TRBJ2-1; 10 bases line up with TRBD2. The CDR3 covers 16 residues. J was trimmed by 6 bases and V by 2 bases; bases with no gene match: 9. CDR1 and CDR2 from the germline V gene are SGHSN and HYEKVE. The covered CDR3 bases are TGTGCCAGCTCTCACCACTGGGGGGGGCGCTTTGCTGAGCAGTTC. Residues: CASSHHWGGRFAEQF. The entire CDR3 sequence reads CASSHHWGGRFAEQFF.

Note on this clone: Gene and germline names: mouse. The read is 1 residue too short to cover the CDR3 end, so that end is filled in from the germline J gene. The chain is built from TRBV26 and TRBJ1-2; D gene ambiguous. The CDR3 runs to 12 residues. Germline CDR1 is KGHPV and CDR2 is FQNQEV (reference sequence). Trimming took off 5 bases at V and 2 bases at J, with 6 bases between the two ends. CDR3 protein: CASSKGNSDYTF. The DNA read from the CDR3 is TGTGCCAGCAGTAAAGGCAACTCCGACTACACC.

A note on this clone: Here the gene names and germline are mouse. The CDR3 DNA, read in part, is TGTGGTGCTAGGGATGAGGGGACAAACACAGAAGTCTTC. Encoded protein: CGARDEGTNTEVF. The full CDR3 protein is CGARDEGTNTEVFF. The rearrangement joins TRBV20 to TRBJ1-1; D might be TRBD1 (5 bases). The read finishes 1 residue shy of the CDR3 end, and the germline J gene is used to complete it. Germline loops: CDR1 GFQATS, CDR2 STVNSAI. Trimming cost V 0 bases and J 0 bases, with 8 bases left between them. This CDR3 region has 14 residues.

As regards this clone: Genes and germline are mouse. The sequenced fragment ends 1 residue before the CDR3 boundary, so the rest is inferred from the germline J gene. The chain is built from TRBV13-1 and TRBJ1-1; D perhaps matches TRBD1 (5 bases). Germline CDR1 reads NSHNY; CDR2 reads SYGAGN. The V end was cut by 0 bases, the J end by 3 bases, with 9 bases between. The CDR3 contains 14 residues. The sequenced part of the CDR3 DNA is TGTGCCAGCAGTGATGCAGGGAGGCACACAGAAGTCTTC. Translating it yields CASSDAGRHTEVF. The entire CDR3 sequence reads CASSDAGRHTEVFF.

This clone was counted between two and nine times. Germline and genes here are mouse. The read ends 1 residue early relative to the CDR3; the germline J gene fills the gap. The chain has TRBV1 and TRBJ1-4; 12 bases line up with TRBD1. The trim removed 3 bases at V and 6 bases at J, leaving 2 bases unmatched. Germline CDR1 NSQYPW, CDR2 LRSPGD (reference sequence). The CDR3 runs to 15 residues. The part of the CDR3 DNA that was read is TGCACCTGCAGTGCCCGGGACAGGGGGCACGAAAGATTATTT. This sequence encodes CTCSARDRGHERLF. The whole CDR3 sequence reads CTCSARDRGHERLFF.